Reported below is one T cell receptor (beta chain). Its specificity is not known. Clones were read by immunoSEQ multiplex PCR, and TCRdb kept only the in-frame ones, dropping some. Of over 100,000 clones detected, approximately 89% appear once; the ten largest clones hold approximately 3.3%. This sample is part of a study of cytomegalovirus exposure and HLA in healthy donors. The study's findings and limits: The finding came from a later analysis; first-cohort TCR clusters tended to co-occur in the roughly 120 validation repertoires. It was around 160 TCR beta chains that were listed as cytomegalovirus-associated. High specificity and sensitivity for cytomegalovirus status were reported for the classifier.

The receptor was isolated from a young man in good health and CMV-seronegative. Input material: PBMCs.

CDR3 in amino acids: CASSSSWDRGSTF. The CDR3 DNA sequence: TGCGCCAGCAGCTCTTCCTGGGACAGGGGGTCCACCTTC. The chain employs TRBV5-1 and TRBJ1-2, with TRBD1 matching over 11 bases. Germline V lookup: CDR1 SGHRS, CDR2 YFSETQ. The CDR3 is 13 residues long. The V segment lost 3 bases and the J segment 13 bases; nucleotides outside the gene matches: 8.